Shown below are 32 T cell receptor beta chains from a single sample sequenced in a study of blood T cell repertoires in COVID-19. Sequencing used immunoSEQ multiplex PCR; TCRdb keeps in-frame clones, though not all of them. Here the sample spans about 110,000 clones, around 90% being singletons. Sequences were obtained from peripheral blood. These receptors originate from a human donor in a cohort sampled during active COVID-19.

On this clone: Other DNA sequences in this sample translate to the same CDR3. The chain links TRBV5-1 to TRBJ2-7; the match to TRBD1 covers 8 bases. The CDR3 loop spans 13 amino acids. V shed 3 bases and J 4 bases; nucleotides not matched to a gene: 3. Germline assignment: CDR1 SGHRS and CDR2 YFSETQ. CDR3 protein: CASSSRQGYEQYF. In DNA form, the CDR3 reads TGCGCCAGCAGCTCGAGACAGGGGTACGAGCAGTACTTC.

This rearrangement joins TRBV7-8 to TRBJ2-5; 8 bases match TRBD2. This CDR3 has 18 residues. Trimming removed 6 bases from V and 3 bases from J; junction bases left unmatched: 18. CDR1 is SGHVS and CDR2 is FQNEAQ in the germline V gene. The CDR3 DNA is TGTGCCAGCAGAAAAGCAGGGCTAGCGGGTACAGATGAAGAGACCCAGTACTTC. This encodes CASRKAGLAGTDEETQYF.

The chain joins TRBV19 to TRBJ1-1; D possibly corresponds to TRBD1 (5 bases). Germline lookup yields CDR1 LNHDA and CDR2 SQIVND (reference sequence). CDR3 length equals 13 residues. The V end was cut by 0 bases, the J end by 6 bases, with 8 bases between. The CDR3 here is CASSIEGDSEAFF. CDR3 bases: TGTGCCAGTAGTATAGAGGGGGACTCTGAAGCTTTCTTT.

This clone was recorded only once. V is TRBV5-1 and J is TRBJ1-2; a possible D gene is TRBD1 (5 bases). Trimming shortened V by 2 bases and J by 2 bases, and 16 bases separated the two germline ends. CDR1 and CDR2 from the germline V gene are SGHRS and YFSETQ. This CDR3 is 16 amino acids long. CDR3 loop: CASSLELIQENYGYTF. The CDR3, as DNA: TGCGCCAGCAGCTTAGAATTAATACAGGAGAACTATGGCTACACCTTC.

This chain connects TRBV19 to TRBJ2-1; TRBD2 matches 9 bases. CDR3 length equals 15 residues. Trimming cost V 6 bases and J 6 bases; bases outside gene matches: 9. CDR1 is LNHDA, CDR2 SQIVND, per germline (reference sequence). CDR3 sequence: CASSVTSGSFNEQFF. In DNA form, the CDR3 reads TGTGCCAGTAGCGTCACTAGCGGGTCTTTCAATGAGCAGTTCTTC.

V and J are TRBV6-5 and TRBJ1-2; D call uncertain. Germline CDR1 and CDR2: MNHEY and SVGAGI. V lost 0 bases, J lost 4 bases, and 9 bases lay in between. CDR3 length: 14 residues. CDR3 sequence (DNA): TGTGCCAGCAGTTACTCGTCAGGCGCCTATGGCTACACCTTC. Translation: CASSYSSGAYGYTF.

The chain uses TRBV27 and TRBJ2-7; 10 nucleotides line up with TRBD1. Per the germline V gene, CDR1 is MNHEY and CDR2 is SMNVEV (reference sequence). Trimming cost V 4 bases and J 3 bases; bases outside gene matches: 3. This CDR3 is 14 amino acids long. CDR3 loop: CASSSTGGVYEQYF. CDR3 nucleotide sequence: TGTGCCAGCAGTTCGACAGGGGGCGTCTACGAGCAGTACTTC.

This clone occurred a few times. V gene TRBV19 combines with J gene TRBJ1-3, with D possibly matching TRBD1 (6 bases). The CDR3 length is 16 residues. CDR1 and CDR2 from the germline V gene are LNHDA and SQIVND (reference sequence). V lost 3 bases and J lost 2, with 14 bases in between. In DNA, the CDR3 is TGTGCCAGTAGTATCAGTGACAGGACCGCTGGAAACACCATATATTTT. Translating it yields CASSISDRTAGNTIYF.

This clone appeared once. The V and J genes are TRBV6-6 and TRBJ2-5; TRBD2 agrees at 7 bases. This CDR3 is built from 16 residues. The V gene end was trimmed by 2 bases and the J gene end by 2 bases; junction bases not matched to a gene: 8. Germline loops: CDR1 MNHNY, CDR2 SVGAGI (reference sequence). The chain's CDR3 is CASSYDRRGEQETQYF. The DNA of the CDR3 is TGTGCCAGCAGTTACGATCGACGGGGGGAGCAAGAGACCCAGTACTTC.

The rearrangement joins TRBV3-1 (or the pseudogene TRBV3-2) to TRBJ2-2; D is perhaps TRBD1 (8 bases). V dropped 1 base and J dropped 5 bases, with 32 bases sitting between them. The germline CDR1 and CDR2 sequences are LGHDT and YNNKEL (reference sequence). The length of the CDR3 is 22 residues. CDR3 nucleotides: TGTGCCAGCAGCCAAGGACCGGGACAGGAATACCTAGCGGCGTTAGGGACCGGGGAGCTGTTTTTT. Translation: CASSQGPGQEYLAALGTGELFF.

A word on this clone: At one end, the junction sequence differs from germline, possibly due to a read error. The rearrangement links TRBV28 to TRBJ2-2; 10 nucleotides agree with TRBD1. The CDR3 is made up of 17 amino acids. Germline V gives CDR1 MDHEN, CDR2 SYDVKM. For the CDR3, the DNA is TGTACCAGCAGTAAGGGACAGGGGTTAACGAACACCGGGGAGCTGTTTTTT. Its protein is CTSSKGQGLTNTGELFF. Full variable domain (remainder filled in from reference TRBV28 and TRBJ2-2): DVKVTQSSRYLVKRTGEKVFLECVQDMDHENMFWYRQDPGLGLRLIYFSYDVKMKEKGDIPEGYSVSREKKERFSLILESASTNQTSMYLCTSSKGQGLTNTGELFFGEGSRLTVL.

J is TRBJ2-7 and V is TRBV14; weak D call: TRBD2 (6 bases). The germline V and J ends were trimmed by 5 bases and 1 base, with 6 bases remaining between them. CDR1 is SGHDN, CDR2 FVKESK, per germline. This CDR3 is built from 12 residues. CDR3 nucleotides: TGTGCCAGCAGCGGGGGGTCCTACGAGCAGTACTTC. Its translation is CASSGGSYEQYF.

This rearrangement joins TRBV5-1 to TRBJ2-3; TRBD1 agrees at 8 bases. The V gene's germline CDR1 is SGHRS and CDR2 YFSETQ. Trimming at V came to 3 bases and at J to 5 bases, leaving 8 bases not matched to a gene. This CDR3 comprises 15 residues. CDR3 amino acids: CASSSGTGNRDTQYF. The CDR3 nucleotides are TGCGCCAGCAGCTCGGGGACAGGTAATCGAGATACGCAGTATTTT.

The CDR3 region has the DNA TGTGCCAGTAGTATAGGTCGGACAAGCACAGATACGCAGTATTTT. This encodes CASSIGRTSTDTQYF. The V and J genes are TRBV19 and TRBJ2-3, with a tentative D call TRBD1 (5 bases). V lost 1 base, J lost 0 bases, and 8 bases lay in between. CDR1 LNHDA and CDR2 SQIVND come from the germline V gene (reference sequence). The CDR3 length is 15 residues. Drawing the rest from reference TRBV19 and TRBJ2-3, the complete variable domain is DGGITQSPKYLFRKEGQNVTLSCEQNLNHDAMYWYRQDPGQGLRLIYYSQIVNDFQKGDIAEGYSVSREKKESFPLTVTSAQKNPTAFYLCASSIGRTSTDTQYFGPGTRLTVL.

V usage is TRBV6-5 and J usage is TRBJ2-1; 7 bases are shared with TRBD1. The V gene's germline CDR1 is MNHEY and CDR2 SVGAGI. The CDR3 spans 15 residues. J was trimmed by 6 bases and V by 5 bases; bases with no gene match: 10. The CDR3 DNA sequence: TGTGCCAGCAGTAGGAGCAGGGGGAAAAGCAATGAGCAGTTCTTC. Translated: CASSRSRGKSNEQFF.

V usage is TRBV2 and J usage is TRBJ2-7; no definite D call. Germline CDR1 SNHLY, CDR2 FYNNEI. CDR3 length: 14 amino acids. Between the trimmed V and J ends, which lost 7 bases and 0 bases, there was a span of 13 bases. The CDR3 sequence is CASTRQSVSYEQYF. The CDR3 DNA is TGTGCCAGCACACGACAATCCGTCTCCTACGAGCAGTACTTC.

The chain recombines TRBV5-1 with TRBJ2-3; 7 bases are shared with TRBD1. Germline V gene data show CDR1 as SGHRS and CDR2 as YFSETQ. CDR3 length equals 15 residues. The trim removed 8 bases at V and 2 bases at J, leaving 11 bases unmatched. The CDR3 protein is CASAPGQSFTDTQYF. The CDR3 DNA is TGCGCCAGTGCCCCGGGACAGAGTTTCACAGATACGCAGTATTTT.

The genes are TRBV29-1 and TRBJ2-3, with 7 positions matching TRBD1. CDR3 length equals 12 residues. Germline CDR1 SQVTM, CDR2 ANQGSEA. V lost 6 bases, J lost 5 bases, and 5 bases stayed unmatched. The CDR3 reads CSVGTARDTQYF. Written as DNA, the CDR3 is TGCAGCGTGGGGACAGCCCGAGATACGCAGTATTTT.

CDR3 protein: CASSGQGSAYEQYF. The DNA of the CDR3 is TGTGCCAGCAGTGGACAGGGAAGCGCCTACGAGCAGTACTTC. The V gene is TRBV28, the J gene TRBJ2-7; 8 bases match TRBD1. J lost 2 bases, V lost 5 bases, and 5 bases had no gene match. This CDR3 is 14 amino acids long. The V gene's germline CDR1 is MDHEN and CDR2 SYDVKM.

A few counts support this clone. The J gene is TRBJ1-1, the V gene TRBV2; no reliable D call. Between the trimmed V and J ends, which lost 5 bases and 3 bases, there was a span of 10 bases. The CDR3 contains 13 residues. Germline values: CDR1 SNHLY, CDR2 FYNNEI. CDR3 in DNA: TGTGCCAGCAGTTACTCCCGGGACACTGAAGCTTTCTTT. It specifies CASSYSRDTEAFF.

This chain links TRBV5-1 with TRBJ2-5, with 10 bases identical to TRBD2. The CDR3 extends over 13 amino acids. Trimming cost V 5 bases and J 4 bases; bases outside gene matches: 2. In germline, CDR1 is SGHRS, CDR2 YFSETQ. The CDR3 DNA sequence: TGCGCCAGCAGACAGCGGGAGGGAGAGACCCAGTACTTC. It codes for CASRQREGETQYF.

The chain uses TRBV6-5 and TRBJ2-1; TRBD2 matches at 13 bases. The germline V gene encodes CDR1 MNHEY and CDR2 SVGAGI. The CDR3 totals 15 residues. Trimming took 6 bases from V and 4 from J; bases not matched to a gene: 3. The chain's CDR3 is CASSWTSGGYNEQFF. CDR3 nucleotide sequence: TGTGCCAGCAGCTGGACTAGCGGGGGTTACAATGAGCAGTTCTTC.

The chain links TRBV19 to TRBJ2-3; 7 bases agree with TRBD1. Unmatched junction bases numbered 3, after V lost 0 bases and J lost 0 bases. This CDR3 comprises 16 residues. Germline lookup yields CDR1 LNHDA and CDR2 SQIVND (reference sequence). In DNA, the CDR3 is TGTGCCAGTAGTATAGATGACAGGGCTAGCACAGATACGCAGTATTTT. This translates into CASSIDDRASTDTQYF.

The chain joins TRBV5-4 to TRBJ2-7; 11 bases fit TRBD1. CDR3 size: 17 residues. Germline V gene sequence: CDR1 SGHNT, CDR2 YYREEE (reference sequence). V shed 2 bases and J 4 bases; nucleotides not matched to a gene: 11. The CDR3 is CASSLGGARDRGYEQYF. CDR3 nucleotides: TGTGCCAGCAGCTTAGGGGGTGCCCGGGACAGGGGGTACGAGCAGTACTTC.

This CDR3 reads CASSPTSGAQGYNEQFF. The DNA of the CDR3 is TGTGCCAGCAGCCCCACTAGCGGGGCTCAGGGTTACAATGAGCAGTTCTTC. This chain uses TRBV28 with TRBJ2-1; 10 positions match TRBD2. The CDR3 is made up of 17 amino acids. Germline V lookup: CDR1 MDHEN, CDR2 SYDVKM. V trimming: 6 bases; J trimming: 4 bases; junction bases outside the gene matches: 12.

Points on this clone: Sequence at one end of the junction differs from germline and may be a read error. V and J are TRBV5-1 and TRBJ2-1, with 16 positions matching TRBD2. The CDR3 is 16 amino acids. Germline V gene lookup returns CDR1 SGHRS and CDR2 YFSETQ. The CDR3 DNA sequence: TGCGCCAGCGGCTTGACGGGACTAGCGGGGGGGCATGAGCAGTTCTTC. It codes for CASGLTGLAGGHEQFF.

This chain joins TRBV27 and TRBJ2-1; 9 nucleotides line up with TRBD1. Germline trimming cut 5 bases from V and 5 bases from J; bases unmatched to any gene: 7. There are 15 residues in the CDR3. CDR1 is MNHEY, CDR2 SMNVEV, per germline (reference sequence). CDR3 residues: CASSTYRGRNNEQFF. DNA of the CDR3: TGTGCCAGCAGTACCTACAGGGGGCGGAACAATGAGCAGTTCTTC.

V gene TRBV20-1 combines with J gene TRBJ1-1; 8 nucleotides line up with TRBD1. The CDR3 has 11 amino acids. Germline loops: CDR1 DFQATT, CDR2 SNEGSKA (reference sequence). J gave up 10 bases and V 6 bases, and 7 bases lay outside the gene matches. The CDR3 loop reads CSARTGNLAFF. DNA for the CDR3: TGCAGTGCCCGGACAGGGAATCTAGCTTTCTTT.

This clone was counted a few times. The V and J genes are TRBV5-4 and TRBJ2-2; D not resolved. Looked up from germline, CDR1 is SGHNT and CDR2 is YYREEE (reference sequence). The CDR3 is 13 amino acids. The germline V and J ends were trimmed by 1 base and 2 bases, with 3 bases remaining between them. The CDR3 loop is CASSLYNTGELFF. As DNA, the CDR3 is TGTGCCAGCAGCTTGTATAACACCGGGGAGCTGTTTTTT.

The chain is built from TRBV11-2 and TRBJ2-3; 7 bases fit TRBD1. V trimming: 2 bases; J trimming: 3 bases; junction bases outside the gene matches: 5. This CDR3 is built from 15 residues. Germline V CDR1 and CDR2: SGHAT, FQNNGV. Here the CDR3 DNA reads TGTGCCAGCAGCTTATCTGGCAGGGGGACAGATACGCAGTATTTT. Translation: CASSLSGRGTDTQYF.

This rearrangement joins TRBV7-9 to TRBJ1-3; no firm D call. Germline V gene sequence: CDR1 SEHNR, CDR2 FQNEAQ (reference sequence). The CDR3 has 18 amino acids. Trimming removed 2 bases from V and 4 bases from J, with 21 bases in between. The CDR3, as DNA: TGTGCCAGCAGCTTAAGTATAAGGCAGCTAGCACCCGGAAACACCATATATTTT. Protein sequence: CASSLSIRQLAPGNTIYF.

This chain connects TRBV13 to TRBJ1-1; 7 bases are shared with TRBD1. This CDR3 comprises 15 residues. From germline, CDR1 is PRHDT and CDR2 FYEKMQ (reference sequence). With 1 base clipped from V and 1 base from J, the junction kept 3 bases outside the gene matches. DNA of the CDR3: TGTGCCAGCAGCTTAGCCGGGACAGCGAACACTGAAGCTTTCTTT. Translated, it gives CASSLAGTANTEAFF.